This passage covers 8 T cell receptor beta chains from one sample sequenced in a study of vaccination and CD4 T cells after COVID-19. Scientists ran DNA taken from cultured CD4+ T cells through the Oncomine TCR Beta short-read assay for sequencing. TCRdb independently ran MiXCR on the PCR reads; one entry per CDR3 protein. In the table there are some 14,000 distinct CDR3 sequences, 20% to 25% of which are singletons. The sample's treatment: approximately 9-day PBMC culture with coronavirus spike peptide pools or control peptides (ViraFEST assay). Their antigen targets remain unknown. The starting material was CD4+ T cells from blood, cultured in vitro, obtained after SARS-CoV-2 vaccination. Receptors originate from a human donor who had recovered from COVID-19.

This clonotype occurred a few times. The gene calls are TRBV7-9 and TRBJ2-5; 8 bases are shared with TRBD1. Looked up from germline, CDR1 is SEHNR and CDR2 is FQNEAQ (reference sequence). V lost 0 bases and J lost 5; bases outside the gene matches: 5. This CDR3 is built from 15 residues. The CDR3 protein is CASSLARQGMETQYF. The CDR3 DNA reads TGTGCCAGCAGCTTAGCCCGACAGGGGATGGAGACCCAGTACTTC.

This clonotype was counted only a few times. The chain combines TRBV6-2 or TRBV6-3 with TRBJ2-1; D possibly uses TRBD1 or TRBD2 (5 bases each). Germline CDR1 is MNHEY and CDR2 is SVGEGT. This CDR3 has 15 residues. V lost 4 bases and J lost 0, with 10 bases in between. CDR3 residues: CASSFWGSSYNEQFF. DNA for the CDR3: TGTGCCAGCAGTTTTTGGGGGAGCTCCTACAATGAGCAGTTCTTC.

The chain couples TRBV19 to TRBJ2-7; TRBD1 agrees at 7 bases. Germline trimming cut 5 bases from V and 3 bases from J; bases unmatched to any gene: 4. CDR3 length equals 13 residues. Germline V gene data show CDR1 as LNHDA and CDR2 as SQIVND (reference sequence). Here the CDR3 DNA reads TGTGCCAGTAGTCGCAGGGGGAACTACGAGCAGTACTTC. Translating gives CASSRRGNYEQYF.

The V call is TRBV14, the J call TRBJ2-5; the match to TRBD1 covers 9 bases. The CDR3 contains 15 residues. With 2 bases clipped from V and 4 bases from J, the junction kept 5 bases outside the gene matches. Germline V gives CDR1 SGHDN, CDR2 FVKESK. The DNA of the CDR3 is TGTGCCAGCAGCCAACTGGGACAGGGAGGAGAGACCCAGTACTTC. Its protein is CASSQLGQGGETQYF.

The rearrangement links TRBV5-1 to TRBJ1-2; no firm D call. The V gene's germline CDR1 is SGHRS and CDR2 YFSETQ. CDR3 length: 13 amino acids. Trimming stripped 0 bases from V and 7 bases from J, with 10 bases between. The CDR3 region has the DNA TGCGCCAGCAGCTTGGGGGGAGCGGGTGGCTACACCTTC. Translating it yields CASSLGGAGGYTF.

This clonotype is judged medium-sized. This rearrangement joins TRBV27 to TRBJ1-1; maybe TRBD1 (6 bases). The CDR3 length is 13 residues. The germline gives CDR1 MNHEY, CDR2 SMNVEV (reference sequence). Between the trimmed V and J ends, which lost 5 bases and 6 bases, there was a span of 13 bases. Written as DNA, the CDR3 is TGTGCCAGCAGTCGAAAGGGGGGCCCTGAAGCTTTCTTT. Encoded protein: CASSRKGGPEAFF.

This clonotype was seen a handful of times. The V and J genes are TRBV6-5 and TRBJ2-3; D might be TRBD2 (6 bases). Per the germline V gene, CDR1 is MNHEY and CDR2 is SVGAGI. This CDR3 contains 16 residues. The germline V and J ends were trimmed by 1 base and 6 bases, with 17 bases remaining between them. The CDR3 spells CASSYFGRPGGDTQYF. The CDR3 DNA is TGTGCCAGCAGTTACTTCGGCAGGCCCGGAGGGGATACGCAGTATTTT.

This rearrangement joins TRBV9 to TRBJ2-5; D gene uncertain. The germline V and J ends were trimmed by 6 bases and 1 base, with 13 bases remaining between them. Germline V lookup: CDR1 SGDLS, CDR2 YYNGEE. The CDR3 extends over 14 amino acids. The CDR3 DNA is TGTGCCAGCACGACTGGTGGTGGCCAAGAGACCCAGTACTTC. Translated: CASTTGGGQETQYF.